The T cell receptor beta chain described here comes from a study of blood T cell repertoires in COVID-19. Overall study: Italy, Spain and the United States were the sources of the convalescent and acute COVID-19 samples. In each case, the material was cDNA or gDNA derived from T cells, B-cell-depleted T cells, or PBMCs.

Per the original methods: It was from reference gene primer amplification that nucleated cell counts were estimated. The table came from immunoSEQ multiplex PCR; TCRdb's copy has only in-frame clones and leaves some out. That table is the source of V, J and clone size, and D and trimming were worked out from the DNA. In the table there are about 54,000 clones, 85% of which are singletons. CDR1 and CDR2 (germline): SGHRS, YFSETQ. Between the trimmed V and J ends, which lost 0 bases and 8 bases, there was a span of 12 bases. There are 14 residues in the CDR3. What was sequenced was peripheral blood. The rearrangement links TRBV5-1 to TRBJ2-1; D may be TRBD2 (5 bases). This clonotype was obtained from a man between 40 and 49 years old with active COVID-19. The CDR3 region has the DNA TGCGCCAGCAGCTTGGTGGGAGCGAACGATGAGCAGTTCTTC. This sequence encodes CASSLVGANDEQFF.